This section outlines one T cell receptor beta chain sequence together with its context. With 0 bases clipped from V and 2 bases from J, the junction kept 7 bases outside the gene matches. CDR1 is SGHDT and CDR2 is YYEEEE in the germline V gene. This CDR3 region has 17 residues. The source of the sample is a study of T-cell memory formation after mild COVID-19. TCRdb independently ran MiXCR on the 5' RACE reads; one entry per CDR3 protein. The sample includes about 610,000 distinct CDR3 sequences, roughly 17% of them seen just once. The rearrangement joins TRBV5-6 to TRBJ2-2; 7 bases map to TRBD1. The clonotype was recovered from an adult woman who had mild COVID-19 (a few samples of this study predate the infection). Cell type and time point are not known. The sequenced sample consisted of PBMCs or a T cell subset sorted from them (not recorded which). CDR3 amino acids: CASSLGDRTFNTGELFF. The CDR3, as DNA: TGTGCCAGCAGCTTGGGGGACAGAACTTTCAACACCGGGGAGCTGTTTTTT. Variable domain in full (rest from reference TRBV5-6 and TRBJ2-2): DAGVTQSPTHLIKTRGQQVTLRCSPKSGHDTVSWYQQALGQGPQFIFQYYEEEERQRGNFPDRFSGHQFPNYSSELNVNALLLGDSALYLCASSLGDRTFNTGELFFGEGSRLTVL.